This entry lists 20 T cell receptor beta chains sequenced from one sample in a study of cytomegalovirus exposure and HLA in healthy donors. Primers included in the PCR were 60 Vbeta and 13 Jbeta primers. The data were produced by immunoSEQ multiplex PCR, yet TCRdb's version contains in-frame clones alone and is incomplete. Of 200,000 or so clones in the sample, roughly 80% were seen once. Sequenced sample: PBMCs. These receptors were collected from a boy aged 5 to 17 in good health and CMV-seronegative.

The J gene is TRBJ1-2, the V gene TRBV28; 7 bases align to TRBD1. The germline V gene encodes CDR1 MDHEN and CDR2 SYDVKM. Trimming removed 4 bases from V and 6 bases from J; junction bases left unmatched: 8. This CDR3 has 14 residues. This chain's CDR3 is CASSSIGGGNGYTF. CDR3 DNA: TGTGCCAGCAGTTCCATTGGAGGGGGCAATGGCTACACCTTC.

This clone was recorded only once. CDR3 amino acids: CASSTTGTGNSYEQYF. The CDR3 coding sequence is TGTGCCAGTAGTACCACCGGGACAGGGAACTCCTACGAGCAGTACTTC. V is TRBV19 and J is TRBJ2-7, with TRBD1 matching 9 bases. With V trimmed by 4 bases and J by 0 bases, 7 bases remained unmatched. CDR3 size: 16 residues. Germline V CDR1 and CDR2: LNHDA, SQIVND (reference sequence).

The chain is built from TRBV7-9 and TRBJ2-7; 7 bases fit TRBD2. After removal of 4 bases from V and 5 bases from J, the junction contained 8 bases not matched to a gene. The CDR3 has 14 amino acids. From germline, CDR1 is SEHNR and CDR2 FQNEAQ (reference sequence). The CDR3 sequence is CASSSGGGWNEQYF. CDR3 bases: TGTGCCAGCAGCTCGGGAGGCGGGTGGAACGAGCAGTACTTC.

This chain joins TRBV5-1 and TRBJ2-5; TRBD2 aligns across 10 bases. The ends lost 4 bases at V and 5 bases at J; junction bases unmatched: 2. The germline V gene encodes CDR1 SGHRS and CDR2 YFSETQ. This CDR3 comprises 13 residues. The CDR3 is CASSPSGSETQYF. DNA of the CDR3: TGCGCCAGCAGCCCTAGCGGGAGTGAGACCCAGTACTTC.

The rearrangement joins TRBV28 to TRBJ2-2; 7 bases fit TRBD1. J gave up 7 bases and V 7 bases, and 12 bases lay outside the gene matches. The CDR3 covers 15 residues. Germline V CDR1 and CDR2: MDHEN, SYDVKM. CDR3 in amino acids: CASTRGGALDGELFF. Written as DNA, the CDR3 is TGTGCCAGCACAAGAGGGGGCGCATTGGACGGGGAGCTGTTTTTT.

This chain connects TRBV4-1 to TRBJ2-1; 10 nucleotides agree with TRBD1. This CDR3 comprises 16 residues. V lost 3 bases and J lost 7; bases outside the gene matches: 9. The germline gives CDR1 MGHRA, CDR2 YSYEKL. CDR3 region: CASSHPSDRGSNEQFF. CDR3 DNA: TGCGCCAGCAGCCATCCCTCGGACAGGGGGTCGAATGAGCAGTTCTTC.

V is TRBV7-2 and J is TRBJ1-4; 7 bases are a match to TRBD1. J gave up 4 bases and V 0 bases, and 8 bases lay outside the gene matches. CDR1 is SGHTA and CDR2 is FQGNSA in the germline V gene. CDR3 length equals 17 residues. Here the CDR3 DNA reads TGTGCCAGCAGCTTAGCTCCAGCAGGGGGAGTTAATGAAAAACTGTTTTTT. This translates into CASSLAPAGGVNEKLFF.

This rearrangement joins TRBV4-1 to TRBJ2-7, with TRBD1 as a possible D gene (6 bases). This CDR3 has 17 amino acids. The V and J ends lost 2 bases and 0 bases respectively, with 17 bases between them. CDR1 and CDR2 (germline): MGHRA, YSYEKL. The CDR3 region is CASSQFQGTQFSYEQYF. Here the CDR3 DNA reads TGCGCCAGCAGCCAATTCCAGGGGACCCAATTCTCCTACGAGCAGTACTTC.

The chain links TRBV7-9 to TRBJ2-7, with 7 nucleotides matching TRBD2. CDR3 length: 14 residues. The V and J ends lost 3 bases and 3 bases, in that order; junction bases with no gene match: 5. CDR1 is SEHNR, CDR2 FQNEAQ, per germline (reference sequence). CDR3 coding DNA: TGTGCCAGCAGCTTCCTTTCGGGGGGCTACGAGCAGTACTTC. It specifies CASSFLSGGYEQYF.

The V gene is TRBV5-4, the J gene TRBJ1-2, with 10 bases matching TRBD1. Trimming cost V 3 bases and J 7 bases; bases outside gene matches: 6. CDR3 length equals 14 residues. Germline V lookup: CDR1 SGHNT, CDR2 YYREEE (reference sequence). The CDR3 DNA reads TGTGCCAGCAGCTACGACAGGGGGCAAGCTGGCTACACCTTC. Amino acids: CASSYDRGQAGYTF.

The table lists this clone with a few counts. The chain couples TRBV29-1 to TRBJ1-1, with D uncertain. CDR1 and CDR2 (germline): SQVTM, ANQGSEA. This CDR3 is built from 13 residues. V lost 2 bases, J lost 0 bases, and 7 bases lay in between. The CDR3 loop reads CSVETSVNTEAFF. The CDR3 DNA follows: TGCAGCGTTGAAACCTCAGTGAACACTGAAGCTTTCTTT.

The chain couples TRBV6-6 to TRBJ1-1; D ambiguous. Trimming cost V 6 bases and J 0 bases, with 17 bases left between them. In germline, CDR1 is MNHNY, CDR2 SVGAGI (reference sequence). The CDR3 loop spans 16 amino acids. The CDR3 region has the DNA TGTGCCAGCAGGTTGAGCGTTATGGCCATGAACACTGAAGCTTTCTTT. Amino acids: CASRLSVMAMNTEAFF.

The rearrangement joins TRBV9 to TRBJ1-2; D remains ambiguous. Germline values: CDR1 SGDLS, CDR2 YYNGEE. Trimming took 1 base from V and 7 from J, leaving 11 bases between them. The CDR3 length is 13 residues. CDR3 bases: TGTGCCAGCAGCGTACGCGAGGGAGGTGGCTACACCTTC. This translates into CASSVREGGGYTF.

CDR3 DNA: TGCGCCAGCAGCTTGGCCGGCGCGGACAGCTTAACCTATGGCTACACCTTC. Translation gives CASSLAGADSLTYGYTF. The V and J genes are TRBV5-1 and TRBJ1-2, with D possibly TRBD1 on 6 matching bases. The V end was cut by 0 bases, the J end by 4 bases, with 19 bases between. Per germline, CDR1 SGHRS and CDR2 YFSETQ. This CDR3 contains 17 residues.

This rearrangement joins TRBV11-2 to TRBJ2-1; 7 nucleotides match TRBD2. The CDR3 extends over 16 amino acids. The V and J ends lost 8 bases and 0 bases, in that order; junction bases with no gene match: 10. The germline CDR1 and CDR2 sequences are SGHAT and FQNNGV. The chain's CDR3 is CASSPSGAASYNEQFF. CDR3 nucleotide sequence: TGTGCCAGCTCCCCCAGCGGGGCCGCCTCCTACAATGAGCAGTTCTTC.

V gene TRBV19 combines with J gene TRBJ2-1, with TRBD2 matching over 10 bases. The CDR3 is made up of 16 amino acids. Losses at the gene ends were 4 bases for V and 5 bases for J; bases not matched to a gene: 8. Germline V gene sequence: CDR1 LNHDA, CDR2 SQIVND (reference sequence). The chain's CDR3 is CASSTPLAGEDNEQFF. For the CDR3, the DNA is TGTGCCAGTAGTACCCCGCTAGCGGGGGAAGACAATGAGCAGTTCTTC. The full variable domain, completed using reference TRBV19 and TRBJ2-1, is DGGITQSPKYLFRKEGQNVTLSCEQNLNHDAMYWYRQDPGQGLRLIYYSQIVNDFQKGDIAEGYSVSREKKESFPLTVTSAQKNPTAFYLCASSTPLAGEDNEQFFGPGTRLTVL.

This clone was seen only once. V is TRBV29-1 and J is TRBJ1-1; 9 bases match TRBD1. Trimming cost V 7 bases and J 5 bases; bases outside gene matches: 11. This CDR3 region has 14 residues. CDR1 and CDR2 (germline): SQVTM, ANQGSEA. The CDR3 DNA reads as TGCAGCGCTGTGACAGGGGGTATTGGTACTGAAGCTTTCTTT. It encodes CSAVTGGIGTEAFF.

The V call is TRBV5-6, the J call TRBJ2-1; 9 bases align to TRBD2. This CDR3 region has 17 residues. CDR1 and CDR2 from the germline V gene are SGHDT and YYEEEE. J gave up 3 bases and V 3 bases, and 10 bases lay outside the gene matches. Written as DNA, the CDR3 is TGTGCCAGCAGCTCCAGCGGGGGGCCGGGTATCTACAATGAGCAGTTCTTC. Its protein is CASSSSGGPGIYNEQFF.

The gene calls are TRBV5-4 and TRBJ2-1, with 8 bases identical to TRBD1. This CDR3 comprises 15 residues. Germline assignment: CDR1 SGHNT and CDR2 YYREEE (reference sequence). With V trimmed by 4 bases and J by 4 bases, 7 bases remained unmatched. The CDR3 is CASSRTGGEYNEQFF. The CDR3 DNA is TGTGCCAGCAGCCGAACAGGGGGAGAGTACAATGAGCAGTTCTTC.

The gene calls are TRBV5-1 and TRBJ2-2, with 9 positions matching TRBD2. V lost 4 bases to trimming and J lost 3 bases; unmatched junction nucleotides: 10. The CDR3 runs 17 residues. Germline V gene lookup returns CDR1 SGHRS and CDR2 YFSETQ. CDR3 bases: TGCGCCAGCAGCCCCCCCCCGGCGGGAGGGTACACCGGGGAGCTGTTTTTT. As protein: CASSPPPAGGYTGELFF.